These T cell receptor beta chains were read from a single sample in a study of CD8 T cells in Susac syndrome. TCRdb called the immunoSEQ multiplex PCR reads again in MiXCR, with one record for every CDR3 protein. Of about 150,000 distinct CDR3 sequences listed, approximately 94% are singletons. The sample consisted of CD8+ T cells from PBMCs. These receptors all stem from a human donor with multiple sclerosis. CDR3s include the opening cysteine and the closing phenylalanine or tryptophan. Each record gives: CDR3 DNA, CDR3 protein, V gene, clone size, J gene, D gene. D genes are given only for firm matches. The listing skips clone size in some rows; elsewhere it reads once, few, many or a size class.

CDR3 DNA: TGTGCCAGCAGGCTACAGGGAAATGAGCAGTTCTTC
CDR3 protein: CASRLQGNEQFF
V gene: TRBV7-9
clone size: .
J gene: TRBJ2-1
D gene: .

CDR3 DNA: TGTGCCAGCAGTTCATATAGCAATCAGCCCCAGCATTTT
CDR3 protein: CASSSYSNQPQHF
V gene: TRBV12-3/TRBV12-4
clone size: .
J gene: TRBJ1-5
D gene: .

CDR3 DNA: TGCGCCAGCAGCCAAGACTTCGACGGCGGGGAAGACACAGATACGCAGTATTTT
CDR3 protein: CASSQDFDGGEDTDTQYF
V gene: TRBV4-3
clone size: .
J gene: TRBJ2-3
D gene: .

CDR3 DNA: TGTGCCAGCGGGGCCACTCTCTCCTACAATGAGCAGTTCTTC
CDR3 protein: CASGATLSYNEQFF
V gene: TRBV3-1
clone size: .
J gene: TRBJ2-1
D gene: .

CDR3 DNA: TGTGCCAGCAGTTTAGCGAGAGGGTCCTATAGCACAGATACGCAGTATTTT
CDR3 protein: CASSLARGSYSTDTQYF
V gene: TRBV27
clone size: .
J gene: TRBJ2-3
D gene: .

CDR3 DNA: TGTGCCAGCAGTTTGGCGGCAGGGGACGCCTCTGGAAACACCATATATTTT
CDR3 protein: CASSLAAGDASGNTIYF
V gene: TRBV28
clone size: .
J gene: TRBJ1-3
D gene: .

CDR3 DNA: TGTGCCAGCAGTTACTCTTTTGGAAACACCGGGGAGCTGTTTTTT
CDR3 protein: CASSYSFGNTGELFF
V gene: TRBV6-5
clone size: .
J gene: TRBJ2-2
D gene: .

CDR3 DNA: TGTGCCAGCAGCTTGATTCCAGGGGAGCCTTATTCACCCCTCCACTTT
CDR3 protein: CASSLIPGEPYSPLHF
V gene: TRBV5-4
clone size: once
J gene: TRBJ1-6
D gene: .

CDR3 DNA: TGCAGTGCTAGCACTAGGCAGACCGGGGAGCTGTTTTTT
CDR3 protein: CSASTRQTGELFF
V gene: TRBV20-1
clone size: once
J gene: TRBJ2-2
D gene: .

CDR3 DNA: TGCAGCGCCCCTGGTCTAGGGGCCCAGTACTTC
CDR3 protein: CSAPGLGAQYF
V gene: TRBV29-1
clone size: .
J gene: TRBJ2-5
D gene: .

CDR3 DNA: TGTGCCAGCAGCGCAGACCTGGGCTCCTACAATGAGCAGTTCTTC
CDR3 protein: CASSADLGSYNEQFF
V gene: TRBV3-1
clone size: .
J gene: TRBJ2-1
D gene: .

CDR3 DNA: TGCGCCAGCAGGCAGGGACAGTCTTTCTACAATGAGCAGTTCTTC
CDR3 protein: CASRQGQSFYNEQFF
V gene: TRBV5-1
clone size: .
J gene: TRBJ2-1
D gene: TRBD1

CDR3 DNA: TGTGCCAGCAGTTTATCGGGGACTTTGAACACTGAAGCTTTCTTT
CDR3 protein: CASSLSGTLNTEAFF
V gene: TRBV27
clone size: .
J gene: TRBJ1-1
D gene: .

CDR3 DNA: TGTGCCAGCAAAGGCGGGGCCACAGATACGCAGTATTTT
CDR3 protein: CASKGGATDTQYF
V gene: TRBV9
clone size: .
J gene: TRBJ2-3
D gene: .

CDR3 DNA: TGCAGTGCCCGGGACAGACAAGAGACCCAGTACTTC
CDR3 protein: CSARDRQETQYF
V gene: TRBV20-1
clone size: once
J gene: TRBJ2-5
D gene: TRBD1

CDR3 DNA: TGTGCCTGGGGCTACGGGGGACGGCACAATGAGCAGTTCTTC
CDR3 protein: CAWGYGGRHNEQFF
V gene: TRBV30
clone size: .
J gene: TRBJ2-1
D gene: .

CDR3 DNA: TGTGCCAGCAGCTTAGTTCTGGGGGTGTCTCCCTATGGCTACACCTTC
CDR3 protein: CASSLVLGVSPYGYTF
V gene: TRBV7-9
clone size: .
J gene: TRBJ1-2
D gene: .

CDR3 DNA: TGTGCCAGCAGCTTGAACAGGGGGCGGAATGGCTACACCTTC
CDR3 protein: CASSLNRGRNGYTF
V gene: TRBV13
clone size: .
J gene: TRBJ1-2
D gene: TRBD1